The rows below give T cell receptor beta chains drawn from one sample of a study of cytomegalovirus exposure and HLA in healthy donors. The protocol was immunoSEQ multiplex PCR, while the TCRdb copy is restricted to in-frame clones and leaves out a portion. The table lists around 190,000 clones, 65% to 85% of them singletons. The material sequenced was PBMCs. Every receptor here comes from a man aged 55 to 69 in good health and CMV-seronegative. Both conserved end residues are part of each CDR3. A D gene is named only where the DNA matches it firmly. A row's size may be missing; if present it is once, few, many or a size class.

j_call d_call clone_size v_call cdr3_nt cdr3_aa
TRBJ2-2 TRBD2 few TRBV29-1 TGCAGCGTTGAAATGGGGGAGGGGCCCCCCGGGGAGCTGTTTTTT CSVEMGEGPPGELFF
TRBJ2-3 TRBD2 - TRBV4-3 TGCGCCAGCAGCCAAGCGGGAGGCTTAACAGATACGCAGTATTTT CASSQAGGLTDTQYF
TRBJ1-1 - - TRBV7-8 TGTGCCAGCAGCTTAAGCGGCCTTGTGAGCACTGAAGCTTTCTTT CASSLSGLVSTEAFF
TRBJ1-2 - - TRBV6-5 TGTGCCAGCAGTTACTCAGCTGTGAACTATGGCTACACCTTC CASSYSAVNYGYTF
TRBJ1-1 - - TRBV6-5 TGTGCCAGCAGCCCAGGGTATTCTGAAGCTTTCTTT CASSPGYSEAFF
TRBJ1-2 - - TRBV19 TGTGCCAGTAGCCTGGGAGTCGCCAACTACACCTTC CASSLGVANYTF
TRBJ2-3 - - TRBV27 TGTGCCAGCAGTTTGATGAGTGCTAGCACAGATACGCAGTATTTT CASSLMSASTDTQYF
TRBJ1-4 TRBD1 few TRBV5-1 TGCGCCAGCAGCACGGGACAGGGTAACAGTGAAAAACTGTTTTTT CASSTGQGNSEKLFF
TRBJ2-5 TRBD1 - TRBV5-6 TGTGCCAGCAGCAGGGGACAGGGCCAAGAGACCCAGTACTTC CASSRGQGQETQYF
TRBJ2-2 - - TRBV23-1 TGCGCCAGCAGTCAATCCCGACAGTCCTCGGTTCACACCGGGGAGCTGTTTTTT CASSQSRQSSVHTGELFF
TRBJ1-1 - - TRBV28 TGTGCCAGCAGTCCGAGCGGGGGGCAGAACACTGAAGCTTTCTTT CASSPSGGQNTEAFF
TRBJ1-5 TRBD1 - TRBV5-1 TGCGCCAGCAGCTCAGGGGGCGATCAGCCCCAGCATTTT CASSSGGDQPQHF
TRBJ2-5 TRBD2 - TRBV9 TGTGCCAGCAGCGTAGGCGGACTAGCAGGCCAAGAGACCCAGTACTTC CASSVGGLAGQETQYF
TRBJ1-5 TRBD1 few TRBV19 TGTGCCAGTAGTCCCGACAGGGATCAGCCCCAGCATTTT CASSPDRDQPQHF
TRBJ2-5 - - TRBV5-4 TGTGCCAGCAGCCCGGACAAATTTAAAGAGACCCAGTACTTC CASSPDKFKETQYF
TRBJ2-5 - - TRBV10-2 TGCGCCAGCAGTGAGAGCCCGGGAACGGAGACCCAGTACTTC CASSESPGTETQYF
TRBJ1-2 - - TRBV18 TGTGCCAGCTCACCAATGGAGGGGTCGGACTATGGCTACACCTTC CASSPMEGSDYGYTF
TRBJ1-1 - few TRBV10-3 TGTGCCATCAGGGGGACGGAGGGCACTGAAGCTTTCTTT CAIRGTEGTEAFF
TRBJ2-1 - - TRBV2 TGTGCCAGCGCCGGCGAAGGGGGAAGGGTACCCTACAATGAGCAGTTCTTC CASAGEGGRVPYNEQFF
TRBJ2-3 - - TRBV4-3 TGCGCCAGCAGCCACGGGACTCTCTACACAGATACGCAGTATTTT CASSHGTLYTDTQYF
TRBJ2-5 - - TRBV2 TGTGCCAGCAGTGATAGGGGGTTGACCCAGTACTTC CASSDRGLTQYF
TRBJ1-5 TRBD1 - TRBV19 TGTGCCTCCCGGATACAGGGGGTCGGGCAGCCCCAGCATTTT CASRIQGVGQPQHF
TRBJ2-3 TRBD1 few TRBV5-4 TGTGCCAGCAGCTTACAGGGGGGTACGCAGTATTTT CASSLQGGTQYF